These 31 T cell receptor beta chains originate from one sample sequenced in a study of blood T cell repertoires in COVID-19. Assay: immunoSEQ multiplex PCR; the TCRdb copy retains only in-frame clones and omits some. The table shows more than 300,000 clones, with 80% to 95% occurring only once. Sequencing was performed on PBMCs or T cells enriched from blood (not recorded which). Source of these receptors: a woman aged 40 to 50 who had been exposed to COVID-19.

The chain recombines TRBV10-3 with TRBJ1-6, with D maybe TRBD1 (6 bases). Trimming took 10 bases from V and 12 from J, leaving 19 bases between them. In germline, CDR1 is ENHRY, CDR2 SYGVKD. CDR3 size: 13 residues. CDR3 region: CATEDPQGIPLHF. The CDR3, as DNA: TGTGCCACCGAGGACCCTCAGGGGATACCCCTCCACTTT.

The chain uses TRBV4-3 and TRBJ2-3; TRBD2 aligns across 12 bases. The CDR3 length is 19 residues. V trimming: 4 bases; J trimming: 4 bases; junction bases outside the gene matches: 15. Germline CDR1 and CDR2: LGHNA and YSLEER. The CDR3 sequence is CASSPRLAGGPVSADTQYF. CDR3 sequence (DNA): TGCGCCAGCAGCCCCCGTCTAGCGGGAGGGCCGGTTTCGGCAGATACGCAGTATTTT.

J is TRBJ2-2 and V is TRBV3-1 (or the pseudogene TRBV3-2); D possibly corresponds to TRBD2 (6 bases). The CDR3 contains 14 residues. V lost 4 bases to trimming and J lost 4 bases, with 10 bases between them. Germline CDR1 reads LGHDT; CDR2 reads YNNKEL (reference sequence). The CDR3 DNA sequence: TGTGCCAGCAGCCCCCGGAGGGTCACCGGGGAGCTGTTTTTT. Its translation: CASSPRRVTGELFF.

The rearrangement links TRBV7-9 to TRBJ1-3; the D gene is possibly TRBD1 (6 bases). CDR3 length: 13 amino acids. Per germline, CDR1 SEHNR and CDR2 FQNEAQ (reference sequence). Trimming took 5 bases from V and 9 from J, leaving 14 bases between them. The CDR3 is CASSRDTRPTIYF. In nucleotides, the CDR3 is TGTGCCAGCAGCCGGGACACCAGGCCCACCATATATTTT.

The gene calls are TRBV10-3 and TRBJ1-5, with TRBD1 matching 8 bases. CDR3 length equals 15 residues. Germline loops: CDR1 ENHRY, CDR2 SYGVKD. V was clipped by 3 bases and J by 9 bases; unmatched bases: 10. This CDR3 reads CAISDGKQGGRPQHF. Written as DNA, the CDR3 is TGTGCCATCAGTGATGGCAAACAGGGGGGGCGGCCCCAGCATTTT.

The sample holds one count of this clone. The chain is built from TRBV9 and TRBJ2-1; 7 bases align to TRBD2. The CDR3 covers 16 residues. CDR1 and CDR2 from the germline V gene are SGDLS and YYNGEE. Trimming removed 0 bases from V and 9 bases from J; junction bases left unmatched: 12. CDR3 nucleotides: TGTGCCAGCAGCGTAGGGGTTAGGCGGGAGTGGGGTGAGCAGTTCTTC. It codes for CASSVGVRREWGEQFF.

V usage is TRBV2 and J usage is TRBJ2-3; 7 bases agree with TRBD2. In germline, CDR1 is SNHLY, CDR2 FYNNEI. The CDR3 is made up of 16 amino acids. Trimming removed 1 base from V and 2 bases from J; junction bases left unmatched: 6. The chain's CDR3 is CASSEGLAAATDTQYF. CDR3 DNA: TGTGCCAGCAGTGAAGGGCTAGCGGCGGCCACAGATACGCAGTATTTT.

The V and J genes are TRBV9 and TRBJ1-1; TRBD1 agrees at 8 bases. The CDR3 runs 14 residues. Germline V CDR1 and CDR2: SGDLS, YYNGEE. With 0 bases clipped from V and 11 bases from J, the junction kept 9 bases outside the gene matches. CDR3 amino acids: CASSVEPGGMGAFF. CDR3 DNA sequence: TGTGCCAGCAGCGTAGAGCCAGGGGGCATGGGGGCTTTCTTT.

V and J are TRBV5-1 and TRBJ2-2, with 7 positions matching TRBD1. The CDR3 extends over 14 amino acids. The junction had 7 bases not matched to a gene; V was cut back by 4 bases and J by 7 bases. Germline lookup yields CDR1 SGHRS and CDR2 YFSETQ. Here the CDR3 DNA reads TGCGCCAGCAGCCCGACAGGGCCTGGCGGGGAGCTGTTTTTT. This codes for CASSPTGPGGELFF.

The genes are TRBV27 and TRBJ2-4; possibly TRBD1 for D (6 bases). Trimming shortened V by 5 bases and J by 2 bases, and 13 bases separated the two germline ends. Germline CDR1 and CDR2: MNHEY and SMNVEV (reference sequence). This CDR3 region has 15 residues. The CDR3 DNA reads TGTGCCAGCAGTCCGTGGCAGGGGACCAAAAACATTCAGTACTTC. This encodes CASSPWQGTKNIQYF.

V is TRBV19 and J is TRBJ2-2; possibly TRBD1 for D (6 bases). The CDR3 has 17 amino acids. Trimming stripped 3 bases from V and 3 bases from J, with 17 bases between. Germline assignment: CDR1 LNHDA and CDR2 SQIVND (reference sequence). The CDR3 sequence: CASSMSGQGSYTGELFF. In DNA form, the CDR3 reads TGTGCCAGTAGTATGTCAGGCCAGGGGTCCTACACCGGGGAGCTGTTTTTT.

The genes are TRBV9 and TRBJ1-4, with 9 bases identical to TRBD1. CDR1 is SGDLS and CDR2 is YYNGEE in the germline V gene. The ends lost 4 bases at V and 7 bases at J; junction bases unmatched: 5. This CDR3 is built from 14 residues. Written as DNA, the CDR3 is TGTGCCAGCAGCCCAAGACAGGGGGGTGAAAAACTGTTTTTT. Protein: CASSPRQGGEKLFF.

The chain couples TRBV5-1 to TRBJ2-2; D is perhaps TRBD2 (6 bases). CDR3 length: 15 residues. Germline CDR1 reads SGHRS; CDR2 reads YFSETQ. V was clipped by 2 bases and J by 8 bases, with 16 bases between them. The CDR3 DNA sequence: TGCGCCAGCAGCTTCTCCGGGACTCAAGGGGGGGAGCTGTTTTTT. Its protein is CASSFSGTQGGELFF. The full variable domain, completed using reference TRBV5-1 and TRBJ2-2, is KAGVTQTPRYLIKTRGQQVTLSCSPISGHRSVSWYQQTPGQGLQFLFEYFSETQRNKGNFPGRFSGRQFSNSRSEMNVSTLELGDSALYLCASSFSGTQGGELFFGEGSRLTVL.

The V gene is TRBV6-1, the J gene TRBJ2-1; 14 bases are shared with TRBD2. The CDR3 is made up of 21 amino acids. Per germline, CDR1 MNHNS and CDR2 SASEGT. J lost 0 bases, V lost 0 bases, and 10 bases had no gene match. As DNA, the CDR3 is TGTGCCAGCAGTGAAGCAGAGGGACTAGCGGGAGATTTGAGCTCCTACAATGAGCAGTTCTTC. Amino acid sequence: CASSEAEGLAGDLSSYNEQFF.

This sequence joins TRBV5-1 and TRBJ2-5, with 8 bases matching TRBD1. From germline, CDR1 is SGHRS and CDR2 YFSETQ. V gave up 4 bases and J gave up 1 base; unmatched junction bases: 6. The CDR3 has 15 residues. Here the CDR3 reads CASSLRTGPQETQYF. The DNA for the CDR3 is TGCGCCAGCAGCCTTAGGACAGGGCCCCAAGAGACCCAGTACTTC.

The chain links TRBV27 to TRBJ1-2; tentatively, D is TRBD1 (6 bases). The CDR3 spans 15 residues. Germline V CDR1 and CDR2: MNHEY, SMNVEV (reference sequence). Trimming stripped 5 bases from V and 4 bases from J, with 17 bases between. The DNA of the CDR3 is TGTGCCAGCAGTGAACAGGGAAGGAGGAGCTATGGCTACACCTTC. Encoded protein: CASSEQGRRSYGYTF.

The chain links TRBV9 to TRBJ2-1, with 10 nucleotides matching TRBD2. The germline gives CDR1 SGDLS, CDR2 YYNGEE. CDR3 size: 16 residues. The V gene end was trimmed by 4 bases and the J gene end by 2 bases; junction bases not matched to a gene: 6. Here the CDR3 reads CASSPRTSGAYNEQFF. CDR3 coding DNA: TGTGCCAGCAGCCCACGGACTAGCGGAGCCTACAATGAGCAGTTCTTC.

In its sample, this clone was seen once. The V and J genes are TRBV7-3 and TRBJ2-5; 8 bases line up with TRBD1. The germline CDR1 and CDR2 sequences are SGHTA and FQGTGA. The CDR3 is 14 amino acids. V shed 5 bases, J shed 5 bases, and the junction held 7 bases outside the gene matches. CDR3 bases: TGTGCCAGCAGCCCCCAGACAGGGGCGGAGACCCAGTACTTC. It encodes CASSPQTGAETQYF. Variable domain in full (rest from reference TRBV7-3 and TRBJ2-5): GAGVSQTPSNKVTEKGKYVELRCDPISGHTALYWYRQSLGQGPEFLIYFQGTGAADDSGLPNDRFFAVRPEGSVSTLKIQRTERGDSAVYLCASSPQTGAETQYFGPGTRLLVL.

The chain employs TRBV2 and TRBJ2-5; 11 nucleotides match TRBD2. V shed 1 base and J 6 bases; nucleotides not matched to a gene: 4. The germline V gene has CDR1 SNHLY and CDR2 FYNNEI. CDR3 size: 15 residues. The CDR3 nucleotides read TGTGCCAGCAGTGAAGTTAGCGGGGGGGGGAAGACCCAGTACTTC. Translation: CASSEVSGGGKTQYF. Drawing the rest from reference TRBV2 and TRBJ2-5, the complete variable domain is EPEVTQTPSHQVTQMGQEVILRCVPISNHLYFYWYRQILGQKVEFLVSFYNNEISEKSEIFDDQFSVERPDGSNFTLKIRSTKLEDSAMYFCASSEVSGGGKTQYFGPGTRLLVL.

The chain recombines TRBV5-4 with TRBJ1-6; D not certain. The CDR3 totals 12 residues. V was clipped by 2 bases and J by 8 bases, with 5 bases between them. In germline, CDR1 is SGHNT, CDR2 YYREEE (reference sequence). CDR3 DNA sequence: TGTGCCAGCAGCTTTGACTATTCACCCCTCCACTTT. Translated: CASSFDYSPLHF. The variable domain in full, with the rest retrieved from reference TRBV5-4 and TRBJ1-6, is ETGVTQSPTHLIKTRGQQVTLRCSSQSGHNTVSWYQQALGQGPQFIFQYYREEENGRGNFPPRFSGLQFPNYSSELNVNALELDDSALYLCASSFDYSPLHFGNGTRLTVT.

The chain employs TRBV18 and TRBJ1-3, with a weak D call TRBD1 (5 bases). The CDR3 is 15 residues long. The germline V and J ends were trimmed by 6 bases and 3 bases, with 15 bases remaining between them. CDR1 KGHSH and CDR2 LQKENI come from the germline V gene. The CDR3 region has the DNA TGTGCCAGCTCTGGGACGACGGGAGGTGGAAACACCATATATTTT. Translating it yields CASSGTTGGGNTIYF. The variable domain in full, completed from reference TRBV18 and TRBJ1-3, reads NAGVMQNPRHLVRRRGQEARLRCSPMKGHSHVYWYRQLPEEGLKFMVYLQKENIIDESGMPKERFSAEFPKEGPSILRIQQVVRGDSAAYFCASSGTTGGGNTIYFGEGSWLTVV.

V and J are TRBV5-1 and TRBJ2-1; 14 bases are a match to TRBD2. The V segment lost 0 bases and the J segment 1 base; nucleotides outside the gene matches: 9. This CDR3 is 20 amino acids long. Germline V gene sequence: CDR1 SGHRS, CDR2 YFSETQ. CDR3 amino acids: CASSLGGLAGGSGSYNEQFF. CDR3 DNA sequence: TGCGCCAGCAGCTTGGGAGGACTAGCGGGAGGATCCGGTTCCTACAATGAGCAGTTCTTC.

V gene TRBV7-2 combines with J gene TRBJ2-3, with D possibly being TRBD1 (5 bases). Germline CDR1 is SGHTA and CDR2 is FQGNSA. CDR3 length: 14 amino acids. V gave up 5 bases and J gave up 6 bases, with 15 bases separating them. The DNA of the CDR3 is TGTGCCAGCAGCCAATGGCGTCCAGGGGATACGCAGTATTTT. Amino acid sequence: CASSQWRPGDTQYF. Supplemented by reference TRBV7-2 and TRBJ2-3, the full variable domain reads GAGVSQSPSNKVTEKGKDVELRCDPISGHTALYWYRQSLGQGLEFLIYFQGNSAPDKSGLPSDRFSAERTGGSVSTLTIQRTQQEDSAVYLCASSQWRPGDTQYFGPGTRLTVL.

The chain uses TRBV14 and TRBJ2-7; 8 bases line up with TRBD1. Losses at the gene ends were 8 bases for V and 0 bases for J; bases not matched to a gene: 6. CDR3 length: 14 amino acids. CDR1 and CDR2 from the germline V gene are SGHDN and FVKESK. The CDR3 sequence is CASRKTGASYEQYF. As DNA, the CDR3 is TGTGCCAGCCGCAAGACAGGGGCCTCCTACGAGCAGTACTTC.

This clone was counted a single time. The chain combines TRBV7-2 with TRBJ1-2, with D tentatively TRBD1 (6 bases). CDR3 length: 15 amino acids. Looked up from germline, CDR1 is SGHTA and CDR2 is FQGNSA. The V end lost 3 bases, the J end lost 3 bases, and 14 bases lay between the germline ends. Here the CDR3 reads CASSLPGGPDYGYTF. The CDR3 coding sequence is TGTGCCAGCAGCTTGCCGGGGGGCCCGGACTATGGCTACACCTTC.

The chain recombines TRBV5-8 with TRBJ1-5, with D perhaps matching TRBD1 (5 bases). The V gene lost 3 bases and the J gene lost 2 bases, with 9 bases spanning the gap. CDR1 and CDR2 from the germline V gene are SGHTS and YDEGEE. The CDR3 runs to 14 residues. The CDR3 region has the DNA TGTGCCAGCAGCTCCTGGGGGGGCAATCAGCCCCAGCATTTT. Its protein product is CASSSWGGNQPQHF.

V usage is TRBV27 and J usage is TRBJ1-1; a weak D match, TRBD1 (6 bases). In germline, CDR1 is MNHEY, CDR2 SMNVEV (reference sequence). The CDR3 covers 14 residues. V lost 5 bases, J lost 4 bases, and 14 bases lay in between. This CDR3 reads CASSPRGAGTEAFF. The CDR3 nucleotides read TGTGCCAGCAGTCCCAGGGGTGCGGGCACTGAAGCTTTCTTT.

This clone showed up just once. This CDR3 is CASSLWLGTGGFRNTEAFF. The CDR3 nucleotides read TGTGCCAGCAGCTTGTGGTTGGGGACAGGGGGCTTTCGGAACACTGAAGCTTTCTTT. The chain couples TRBV5-8 to TRBJ1-1, with TRBD1 matching 12 bases. V was pared by 1 base and J by 1 base, with 11 bases of the junction left unmatched. CDR1 is SGHTS, CDR2 YDEGEE, per germline. The CDR3 covers 19 residues.

This chain connects TRBV27 to TRBJ1-4, with 7 bases fitting TRBD1. CDR3 length: 14 residues. J gave up 6 bases and V 4 bases, and 5 bases lay outside the gene matches. Germline assignment: CDR1 MNHEY and CDR2 SMNVEV (reference sequence). CDR3 protein: CASSSGGTDEKLFF. The CDR3 coding sequence is TGTGCCAGCAGTTCCGGAGGGACAGATGAAAAACTGTTTTTT.

This rearrangement joins TRBV6-2 or TRBV6-3 to TRBJ1-1; perhaps TRBD1 as D (5 bases). This CDR3 region has 15 residues. Per germline, CDR1 MNHEY and CDR2 SVGEGT. V was cut by 4 bases and J by 4 bases, with 16 bases left in between. The CDR3 DNA sequence: TGTGCCAGCAGTTCTACAAGGGCCCAGGGCACTGAAGCTTTCTTT. It yields the protein CASSSTRAQGTEAFF.

The chain joins TRBV4-3 to TRBJ1-2; D may be TRBD1 (5 bases). This CDR3 contains 14 residues. V was shortened by 1 base and J by 3 bases, with 9 bases between the two germline ends. Germline CDR1 reads LGHNA; CDR2 reads YSLEER. In DNA, the CDR3 is TGCGCCAGCAGCCAAGTGCGGGGGGACTATGGCTACACCTTC. As protein: CASSQVRGDYGYTF.